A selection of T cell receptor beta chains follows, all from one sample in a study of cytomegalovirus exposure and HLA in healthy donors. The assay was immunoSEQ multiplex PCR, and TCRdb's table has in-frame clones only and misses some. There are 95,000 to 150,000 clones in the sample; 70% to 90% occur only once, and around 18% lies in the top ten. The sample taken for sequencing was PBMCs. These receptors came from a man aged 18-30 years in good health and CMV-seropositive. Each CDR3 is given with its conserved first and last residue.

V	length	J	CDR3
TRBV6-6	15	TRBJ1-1	CASRQIRDRGQRAFF
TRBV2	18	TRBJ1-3	CASSGPGDRGRSGNTIYF
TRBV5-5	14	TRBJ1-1	CASSFSQGNTEAFF
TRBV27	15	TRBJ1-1	CASSLGLDMNTEAFF
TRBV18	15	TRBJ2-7	CASSPPQGATYEQYF
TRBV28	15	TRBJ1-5	CASRPDRGQNQPQHF
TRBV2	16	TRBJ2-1	CANPSGQKTAYNEQFF
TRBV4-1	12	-	CASSQDRSEQYF
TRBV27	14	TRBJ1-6	CASSWTGGNSPLHF
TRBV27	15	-	CASSPRGGGAHEQYF
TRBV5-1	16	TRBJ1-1	CASSLVTGVANTEAFF
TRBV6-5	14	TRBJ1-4	CASSYGGHGEKLFF
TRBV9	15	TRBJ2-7	CASSVFSGGPYEQYF
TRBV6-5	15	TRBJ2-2	CASSPGQGYTGELFF
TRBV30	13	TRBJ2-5	CAWSVGQAETQYF
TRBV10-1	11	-	CASSENYEQYF
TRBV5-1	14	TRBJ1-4	CASSLAGTNEKLFF
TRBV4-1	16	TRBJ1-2	CASSQVTGGQNYGYTF
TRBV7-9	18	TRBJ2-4	CASSRIIGQTTTKNIQYF
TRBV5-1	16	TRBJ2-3	CASSLSQAFYTDTQYF
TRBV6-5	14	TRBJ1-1	CASSRFQLNTEAFF
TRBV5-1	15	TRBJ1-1	CASSSGTESALEAFF
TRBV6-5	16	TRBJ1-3	CASSYSGRGSGNTIYF
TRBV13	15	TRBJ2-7	CASSRTGRVDHEQYF
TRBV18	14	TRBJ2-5	CASSPERVGETQYF
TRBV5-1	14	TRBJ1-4	CASSLSSTNEKLFF
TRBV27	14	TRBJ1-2	CASSIQQGNYGYTF
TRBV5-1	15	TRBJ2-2	CASTWTSGERGELFF
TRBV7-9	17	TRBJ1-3	CASSLPKGLNSGNTIYF
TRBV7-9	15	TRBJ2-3	CATLGGTGTTDTQYF
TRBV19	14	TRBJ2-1	CASSRQGANNEQFF
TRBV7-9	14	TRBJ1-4	CASSATAFGEKLFF
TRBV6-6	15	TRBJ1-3	CASSGQSASGNTIYF
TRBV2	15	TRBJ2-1	CASSLGRGGSNEQFF
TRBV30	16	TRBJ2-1	CAWSGTSGVSYNEQFF
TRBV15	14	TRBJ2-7	CATSREAGTDEQYF
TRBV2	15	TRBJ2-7	CASSEGGGRSYEQYF
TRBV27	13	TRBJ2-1	CASSLGQYNEQFF
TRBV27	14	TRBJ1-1	CASSSQTANTEAFF
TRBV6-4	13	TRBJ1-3	CASSETPGNTIYF
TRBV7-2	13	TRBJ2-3	CASSLDRTDTQYF
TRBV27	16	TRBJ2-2	CASRGPRDLVTGELFF
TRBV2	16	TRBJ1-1	CASSDETQGGNTEAFF
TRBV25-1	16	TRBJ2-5	CASSDSLRGDQETQYF
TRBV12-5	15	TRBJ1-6	CASGAGTDYNSPLHF
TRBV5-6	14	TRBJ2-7	CASSVERDTYEQYF
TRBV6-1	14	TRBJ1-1	CASSALPVNTEAFF
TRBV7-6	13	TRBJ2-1	CASREGGGGEQFF
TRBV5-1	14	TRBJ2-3	CASSLSPNTDTQYF
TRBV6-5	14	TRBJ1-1	CASSYSGRVMGAFF
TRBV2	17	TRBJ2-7	CASRQPYGTGPSYEQYF